These T cell receptor beta chains were read from a single sample in a study of human T cells and chemical hapten exposure. In TCRdb, the RACE reads were re-called with MiXCR into one record per CDR3 protein. The sample records approximately 74,000 distinct CDR3 sequences, approximately 35% being singletons. The sequencing used whole blood, collected in connection with sensitization to the hapten diphenylcyclopropenone (DPC). Every receptor here comes from a man aged 40-55 years with alopecia areata. Some clones in this sample may be carry-over from other donors' samples. The CDR3 runs from the conserved cysteine through the conserved F or W. D genes are given only for firm matches. Expanded clones get a size class; other rows say once, few or many, or leave the size out.

few	TRBV5-6	TRBD2	TRBJ2-3	TGTGCCAGCAGCTTGCTCGGACTAGGAGCAGATACGCAGTATTTT	CASSLLGLGADTQYF
few	TRBV6-5	TRBD2	TRBJ2-1	TGTGCCAGCAGACGGACTAGCGGGAGGGGGACGAAGGATGAGCAGTTCTTC	CASRRTSGRGTKDEQFF
-	TRBV5-6	-	TRBJ2-1	TGTGCCAGCAGCTTGGGGGCCACTGAGCAGTTCTTC	CASSLGATEQFF
few	TRBV6-2/TRBV6-3	-	TRBJ2-5	TGTGCCAGCAGTTACTCGCCCTTGGAGGGACAAGAGACCCAGTACTTC	CASSYSPLEGQETQYF
-	TRBV6-5	-	TRBJ2-7	TGTGCCAGCAGCTTATCAACAGGAACCTACGAGCAGTACTTC	CASSLSTGTYEQYF
-	TRBV20-1	TRBD1	TRBJ1-6	TGCAGTGCTAACCCCTCCACAGGGGTCTCACCCCTCCACTTT	CSANPSTGVSPLHF
-	TRBV12-3/TRBV12-4	-	TRBJ2-1	TGTGCCAGCAGTCCCACATCCCAACTGGTGTTCTTC	CASSPTSQLVFF
-	TRBV20-1	-	TRBJ2-3	TGCAGTGCTAGAGACAGTCCCCCCACAGATACGCAGTATTTT	CSARDSPPTDTQYF
-	TRBV12-3/TRBV12-4	TRBD1	TRBJ1-6	TGTGCCAGCATGTTGGGGACAGGAAATTCACCCCTCCACTTT	CASMLGTGNSPLHF
-	TRBV4-3	TRBD2	TRBJ2-3	TGCGCCAGCAGCCACCAGCGGGGGAGGGCAGATACGCAGTATTTT	CASSHQRGRADTQYF
-	TRBV19	-	TRBJ2-7	TGTGCCAGTACCCCTCGCGGGTCCTCCTACGAGCAGTACTTC	CASTPRGSSYEQYF
few	TRBV15	TRBD1	TRBJ2-7	TGTGCCACCAGCAGGATGACAGGGGCCGAGTCCTACGAGCAGTACTTC	CATSRMTGAESYEQYF
-	TRBV5-6	-	TRBJ1-5	TGTGCCAGCACCCGAGGGTCATATAGCAATCAGCCCCAGCATTTT	CASTRGSYSNQPQHF
-	TRBV7-3	-	TRBJ2-1	TGTGCCAGCAGCCCCCTCCCCGCCACCCTTACCTACAATGAGCAGTTCTTC	CASSPLPATLTYNEQFF
-	TRBV6-2/TRBV6-3	TRBD1	TRBJ2-1	TGTGCCAGCAGTGACAGGGACTCCTACAATGAGCAGTTCTTC	CASSDRDSYNEQFF
few	TRBV6-6	TRBD1	TRBJ1-4	TGTGCCAGCAGTTCCGGACAGGTGGATAATGAAAAACTGTTTTTT	CASSSGQVDNEKLFF
-	TRBV18	-	TRBJ1-1	TGTGCCAGCTCACCACGGGACTTCACTGAAGCTTTCTTT	CASSPRDFTEAFF
-	TRBV12-3/TRBV12-4	-	TRBJ1-2	TGTGCCAGCAGTTTATTCTTCGGGCAGGGCGGTGGCTACACCTTC	CASSLFFGQGGGYTF
-	TRBV5-1	TRBD2	TRBJ2-1	TGCGCCAGCAGCTTGTTAGGCGGGAGGGCCGGCTACAATGAGCAGTTCTTC	CASSLLGGRAGYNEQFF
few	TRBV6-2/TRBV6-3	-	TRBJ2-1	TGTGCCAGCGGCGAGGCCTCCTACAATGAGCAGTTCTTC	CASGEASYNEQFF
-	TRBV27	TRBD1	TRBJ1-1	TGTGCCAGCAGGGGAAGCGGGACAGGGGAGAACACTGAAGCTTTCTTT	CASRGSGTGENTEAFF
-	TRBV10-1	-	TRBJ2-3	TGCGCCAGCAGTTCGGACCTCACAGGCACAGATACGCAGTATTTT	CASSSDLTGTDTQYF
few	TRBV15	TRBD1	TRBJ2-7	TGTGCCACCAGCAGAGATATAACGGGACAGGGGGAGCAGTACTTC	CATSRDITGQGEQYF
-	TRBV10-2	TRBD2	TRBJ2-7	TGCGCCAGCAGTGTGCTAGCGGCCCCCTACGAGCAGTACTTC	CASSVLAAPYEQYF
-	TRBV28	-	TRBJ1-1	TGTGCCAGCACCCGAACTAAGGTGAAGAGTGAAGCTTTCTTT	CASTRTKVKSEAFF
-	TRBV6-5	-	TRBJ1-1	TGTGCCAGCGAAACGAACACTGAAGCTTTCTTT	CASETNTEAFF
once	TRBV10-3	-	TRBJ2-7	TGTGCCATCAGCCCTCGAGAATCGGCCTACGAGCAGTACTTC	CAISPRESAYEQYF
-	TRBV20-1	-	TRBJ2-1	TGCAGTGCTCATATTAGAGGGTCAAAAATTTACAATGAGCAGTTCTTC	CSAHIRGSKIYNEQFF
few	TRBV12-3/TRBV12-4	-	TRBJ2-5	TGTGCCAGCAGTTTAAATGGTAGATCGGAGACCCAGTACTTC	CASSLNGRSETQYF
few	TRBV10-3	TRBD1	TRBJ2-7	TGTGCCATCAGTGCCGGACAGGGGTTCAACGAGCAGTACTTC	CAISAGQGFNEQYF
few	TRBV6-6	-	TRBJ2-7	TGTGCCAGCTTCTACGATCCAACTAGAACCGAGCAGTACTTC	CASFYDPTRTEQYF
-	TRBV3-1	-	TRBJ1-1	TGTGCCAGCAGCCAAGTTGGCTGGGTAACTGAAGCTTTCTTT	CASSQVGWVTEAFF